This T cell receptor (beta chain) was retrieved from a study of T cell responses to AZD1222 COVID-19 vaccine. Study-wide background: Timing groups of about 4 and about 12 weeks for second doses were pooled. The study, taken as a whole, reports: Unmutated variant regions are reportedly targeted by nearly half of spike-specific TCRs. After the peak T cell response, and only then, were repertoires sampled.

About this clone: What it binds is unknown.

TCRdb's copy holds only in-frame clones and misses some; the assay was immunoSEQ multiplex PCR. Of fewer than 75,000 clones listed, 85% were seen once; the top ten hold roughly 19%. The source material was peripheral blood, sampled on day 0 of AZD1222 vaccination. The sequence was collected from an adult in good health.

In DNA form, the CDR3 reads TGTGCCAGCAGTTACAGGGAGACGAACACTGAAGCTTTCTTT. It codes for CASSYRETNTEAFF. This chain links TRBV6-6 with TRBJ1-1, with D unclear. From germline, CDR1 is MNHNY and CDR2 SVGAGI (reference sequence). V was clipped by 2 bases and J by 1 base, with 8 bases between them. The CDR3 loop spans 14 amino acids.